This entry lists 10 T cell receptor beta chains sequenced from one sample in a study of T cells in Graves' hyperthyroidism and ophthalmopathy. Amplification targeted TCR beta CDR3 regions from RNA transcripts. With the HTBI primer set, the TCR CDR3 went through a first round of RT-PCR. TCRdb reanalysed the multiplex PCR reads using MiXCR and keeps one entry per CDR3 protein. Among fewer than 350,000 distinct CDR3 sequences listed, roughly 19% were seen once. Sequencing was carried out using blood. The receptors derive from a man in his forties or fifties with Graves' ophthalmopathy.

Many counts were recorded for this clonotype. The CDR3 reads CASSPGIGAYEQYF. The CDR3 DNA reads as TGTGCCAGCAGCCCTGGGATTGGAGCATACGAGCAGTACTTC. This rearrangement joins TRBV11-2 to TRBJ2-7; D gene ambiguous. The CDR3 totals 14 residues. Germline CDR1 SGHAT, CDR2 FQNNGV. The ends were cut back, 5 bases at V and 4 bases at J, with 15 bases in the middle.

The table lists this clonotype with many counts. This rearrangement joins TRBV11-2 to TRBJ2-2; D gene unclear. This CDR3 comprises 11 residues. Germline V gene data show CDR1 as SGHAT and CDR2 as FQNNGV. V was shortened by 4 bases and J by 4 bases, with 1 base between the two germline ends. CDR3 sequence reads: CASSSTGELFF. Here the CDR3 DNA reads TGTGCCAGCAGCTCCACCGGGGAGCTGTTTTTT.

This clonotype was observed at least ten times. The J gene is TRBJ1-1, the V gene TRBV30, with D uncertain. The V end lost 4 bases, the J end lost 6 bases, and 6 bases lay between the germline ends. From germline, CDR1 is GTSNPN and CDR2 SVGIG (reference sequence). The CDR3 covers 10 residues. In nucleotides, the CDR3 is TGTGCCTGGACAAGGGCTGAAGCTTTCTTT. Residues: CAWTRAEAFF. The variable domain in full, completed from reference TRBV30 and TRBJ1-1, reads SQTIHQWPATLVQPVGSPLSLECTVEGTSNPNLYWYRQAAGRGLQLLFYSVGIGQISSEVPQNLSASRPQDRQFILSSKKLLLSDSGFYLCAWTRAEAFFGQGTRLTVV.

This clonotype occurred many times. The rearrangement links TRBV24-1 to TRBJ2-1; 8 positions agree with TRBD1. The CDR3 length is 15 residues. Unmatched junction bases numbered 4, after V lost 4 bases and J lost 3 bases. Germline lookup yields CDR1 KGHDR and CDR2 SFDVKD. The chain's CDR3 is CATSDLDRGYNEQFF. DNA for the CDR3: TGTGCCACCAGTGACCTTGACAGGGGCTACAATGAGCAGTTCTTC.

This clonotype has a count of ten or more. The chain links TRBV13 to TRBJ2-7, with 14 bases matching TRBD2. V was clipped by 5 bases and J by 2 bases; unmatched bases: 5. The length of the CDR3 is 16 residues. Germline loops: CDR1 PRHDT, CDR2 FYEKMQ (reference sequence). The chain's CDR3 is CASSPGTSGSPYEQYF. CDR3 DNA: TGTGCCAGCAGCCCAGGGACTAGCGGGAGTCCCTACGAGCAGTACTTC.

This clonotype showed up many times. The J gene is TRBJ1-5, the V gene TRBV28, with D uncertain. Trimming took off 8 bases at V and 4 bases at J, with 18 bases between the two ends. Germline V lookup: CDR1 MDHEN, CDR2 SYDVKM. The CDR3 is 15 amino acids. CDR3 protein: CASHVEGFWNQPQHF. The CDR3 region has the DNA TGTGCCAGCCATGTAGAGGGTTTTTGGAATCAGCCCCAGCATTTT. The full variable domain, with the rest looked up from reference TRBV28 and TRBJ1-5, is DVKVTQSSRYLVKRTGEKVFLECVQDMDHENMFWYRQDPGLGLRLIYFSYDVKMKEKGDIPEGYSVSREKKERFSLILESASTNQTSMYLCASHVEGFWNQPQHFGDGTRLSIL.

In this sample, this clonotype turned up many times. Written as DNA, the CDR3 is TGTGCCAGCAGCCCCGGACCTTACTACGAGCAGTACTTC. It specifies CASSPGPYYEQYF. This chain joins TRBV3-1 and TRBJ2-7; D gene unclear. Germline CDR1 reads LGHDT; CDR2 reads YNNKEL (reference sequence). This CDR3 spans 13 amino acids. The germline V and J ends were trimmed by 4 bases and 3 bases, with 10 bases remaining between them.

This clonotype was detected a few times. This chain links TRBV6-5 with TRBJ1-2; 9 positions match TRBD1. Trimming at V came to 4 bases and at J to 5 bases, leaving 8 bases not matched to a gene. This CDR3 has 15 amino acids. CDR1 MNHEY and CDR2 SVGAGI come from the germline V gene. CDR3 in amino acids: CASSFTPGQGYGYTF. CDR3 nucleotide sequence: TGTGCCAGCAGTTTCACCCCCGGACAGGGGTATGGCTACACCTTC.

This clonotype occurred many times. This chain connects TRBV29-1 to TRBJ1-1; D might be TRBD1 (5 bases). The CDR3 loop spans 14 amino acids. V lost 3 bases and J 1 base, leaving 12 bases between the germline ends. The V gene's germline CDR1 is SQVTM and CDR2 ANQGSEA. CDR3 nucleotides: TGCAGCGTTGACACAGGACATACGAACACTGAAGCTTTCTTT. This translates into CSVDTGHTNTEAFF.

The V and J genes are TRBV9 and TRBJ1-2, with a tentative D call TRBD1 (6 bases). Trimming stripped 4 bases from V and 6 bases from J, with 19 bases between. The germline V gene has CDR1 SGDLS and CDR2 YYNGEE. The CDR3 length is 15 residues. CDR3 sequence (DNA): TGTGCCAGCAGCACTGAAGCTCAAGACAGGCATGGCTACACCTTC. Translation: CASSTEAQDRHGYTF.